The 30 T cell receptor beta chains given below trace back to one sample, sequenced in a study of Ad26.COV2.S vaccination and SARS-CoV-2 variants. Here immunoSEQ multiplex PCR was the method, and the copy in TCRdb shows in-frame clones only, minus some. The sample lists under 550,000 clones, around 90% occurring once. Treatment described: 15 to 20 received Ad26.COV2.S at low or high dose, single or two shots; five or six received placebo; per-sample allocation not given. Specimens were obtained on day 63 following the first vaccine or placebo injection. The input for sequencing was peripheral blood, taken in a trial of Ad26.COV2.S vaccine versus placebo. The source of these receptors is a person between 18 and 59 years old who received the Ad26.COV2.S COVID-19 vaccine or a placebo.

The chain couples TRBV3-1 (or the pseudogene TRBV3-2) to TRBJ2-5, with 11 bases matching TRBD2. V lost 3 bases, J lost 2 bases, and 11 bases stayed unmatched. The length of the CDR3 is 18 residues. Germline V gene lookup returns CDR1 LGHDT and CDR2 YNNKEL (reference sequence). In DNA, the CDR3 is TGTGCCAGCAGCCAGGGGGTACTAGCGGGAGTATCTCAAGAGACCCAGTACTTC. Its translation is CASSQGVLAGVSQETQYF.

V gene TRBV7-9 combines with J gene TRBJ2-1; possible D gene TRBD2, 5 bases. CDR1 and CDR2 from the germline V gene are SEHNR and FQNEAQ (reference sequence). Trimming stripped 5 bases from V and 4 bases from J, with 21 bases between. The length of the CDR3 is 17 residues. CDR3 coding DNA: TGTGCCAGCAGCCAAACCTCGCGGGCCATACAATACAATGAGCAGTTCTTC. Translating gives CASSQTSRAIQYNEQFF. The variable domain in full, completed from reference TRBV7-9 and TRBJ2-1, reads DTGVSQNPRHKITKRGQNVTFRCDPISEHNRLYWYRQTLGQGPEFLTYFQNEAQLEKSRLLSDRFSAERPKGSFSTLEIQRTEQGDSAMYLCASSQTSRAIQYNEQFFGPGTRLTVL.

The V and J genes are TRBV9 and TRBJ2-2; unclear D gene. The V gene's germline CDR1 is SGDLS and CDR2 YYNGEE. This CDR3 has 14 amino acids. V dropped 0 bases and J dropped 4 bases, with 7 bases sitting between them. The CDR3 sequence is CASSVVELTGELFF. In nucleotides, the CDR3 is TGTGCCAGCAGCGTAGTAGAGCTCACCGGGGAGCTGTTTTTT.

The genes are TRBV6-2 or TRBV6-3 and TRBJ2-7, with D unresolved. This CDR3 region has 15 residues. Between the trimmed V and J ends, which lost 0 bases and 4 bases, there was a span of 13 bases. Germline lookup yields CDR1 MNHEY and CDR2 SVGEGT. The CDR3 DNA follows: TGTGCCAGCAGTTACTCGCCTGCCCCCCCATACGAGCAGTACTTC. Its protein product is CASSYSPAPPYEQYF.

This clone showed up just once. The V and J genes are TRBV13 and TRBJ2-1, with D hard to call. Germline V gene data show CDR1 as PRHDT and CDR2 as FYEKMQ (reference sequence). Trimming took off 5 bases at V and 2 bases at J, with 13 bases between the two ends. The CDR3 has 15 residues. CDR3 in amino acids: CASSGERVTYNEQFF. The CDR3 nucleotides are TGTGCCAGCAGCGGAGAACGAGTTACCTACAATGAGCAGTTCTTC.

The V call is TRBV30, the J call TRBJ2-7; TRBD2 matches 14 bases. Looked up from germline, CDR1 is GTSNPN and CDR2 is SVGIG (reference sequence). V trimming: 5 bases; J trimming: 7 bases; junction bases outside the gene matches: 10. CDR3 length: 15 amino acids. The CDR3 is CAWDKGLAGAGEQYF. The CDR3 DNA reads TGTGCCTGGGACAAGGGACTAGCGGGAGCGGGTGAGCAGTACTTC.

The chain uses TRBV10-3 and TRBJ2-5; no clear D gene. CDR1 and CDR2 (germline): ENHRY, SYGVKD. This CDR3 spans 11 amino acids. Trimming removed 3 bases at V and 4 bases at J, with 3 bases between. The CDR3 DNA follows: TGTGCCATCAGTGATTTAGAGACCCAGTACTTC. Translated: CAISDLETQYF.

V usage is TRBV12-2 and J usage is TRBJ2-7; no DNA check was done on the table's D call, TRBD2. TRBV12-2 is reported as a pseudogene. CDR3 length: 17 residues. CDR3 amino acids: CASRLRHSGTFLYEQYF. In nucleotides, the CDR3 is TGTGCAAGTCGCTTACGCCACTCCGGGACTTTCTTATACGAGCAGTACTTC.

The J gene is TRBJ1-2, the V gene TRBV14, with TRBD1 matching over 7 bases. Germline V gene data show CDR1 as SGHDN and CDR2 as FVKESK. CDR3 size: 13 residues. V lost 5 bases, J lost 4 bases, and 4 bases stayed unmatched. This chain's CDR3 is CASSFRDSYGYTF. CDR3 in DNA: TGTGCCAGCAGCTTCCGGGACAGCTATGGCTACACCTTC.

The V gene is TRBV6-2 or TRBV6-3, the J gene TRBJ1-2; TRBD1 matches at 9 bases. The germline gives CDR1 MNHEY, CDR2 SVGEGT. With 3 bases clipped from V and 6 bases from J, the junction kept 11 bases outside the gene matches. CDR3 length: 16 residues. Here the CDR3 reads CASSYSLLGQGDGYTF. For the CDR3, the DNA is TGTGCCAGCAGTTATTCACTCTTGGGACAGGGCGATGGCTACACCTTC.

The chain joins TRBV5-6 to TRBJ1-1; D is uncertain. Between the trimmed V and J ends, which lost 0 bases and 0 bases, there was a span of 0 bases. CDR1 and CDR2 (germline): SGHDT, YYEEEE. The CDR3 has 12 amino acids. This CDR3 reads CASSLVNTEAFF. CDR3 coding DNA: TGTGCCAGCAGCTTGGTGAACACTGAAGCTTTCTTT.

This chain joins TRBV18 and TRBJ2-5; D remains unclear. Per germline, CDR1 KGHSH and CDR2 LQKENI. V lost 2 bases, J lost 0 bases, and 10 bases lay in between. The CDR3 covers 15 residues. The CDR3, as DNA: TGTGCCAGCTCACCAGGCTATTTGTACCAAGAGACCCAGTACTTC. It translates to CASSPGYLYQETQYF.

The chain employs TRBV27 and TRBJ1-2, with D unresolved. V lost 5 bases to trimming and J lost 5 bases, with 15 bases between them. CDR1 is MNHEY, CDR2 SMNVEV, per germline (reference sequence). This CDR3 comprises 14 residues. CDR3 residues: CASSPPNRKYGYTF. CDR3 DNA sequence: TGTGCCAGCAGTCCCCCGAACCGAAAGTATGGCTACACCTTC.

The chain carries TRBV18 and TRBJ2-1; 9 positions agree with TRBD2. The CDR3 spans 16 residues. In germline, CDR1 is KGHSH, CDR2 LQKENI. V lost 0 bases and J lost 9; bases outside the gene matches: 9. CDR3 DNA sequence: TGTGCCAGCTCACCACCGACGGCGGGAGGGCGGAGTGAGCAGTTCTTC. This sequence encodes CASSPPTAGGRSEQFF.

This chain uses TRBV7-3 with TRBJ2-2; 11 bases match TRBD2. J lost 5 bases, V lost 5 bases, and 16 bases had no gene match. This CDR3 contains 19 residues. CDR1 and CDR2 (germline): SGHTA, FQGTGA. The CDR3 nucleotides read TGTGCCAGCAGCCCCAGGGGTACTAGCGGGAGAAGGTTTACCGGGGAGCTGTTTTTT. Translated, it gives CASSPRGTSGRRFTGELFF.

V usage is TRBV10-2 and J usage is TRBJ1-6, with 9 bases lining up with TRBD1. This CDR3 region has 15 residues. The V gene's germline CDR1 is WSHSY and CDR2 SAAADI. Germline trimming cut 9 bases from V and 10 bases from J; bases unmatched to any gene: 13. CDR3 DNA: TGCGCCAGTGTAACCGGGACAGGGTCCGGATCACCCCTCCACTTT. Amino acid sequence: CASVTGTGSGSPLHF.

CDR3 loop: CASSLDFHTGELFF. The CDR3 DNA sequence: TGCGCCAGCAGCTTGGATTTCCACACCGGGGAGCTGTTTTTT. V usage is TRBV5-1 and J usage is TRBJ2-2; D is undetermined. The CDR3 sequence is 14 residues long. Trimming removed 0 bases at V and 3 bases at J, with 6 bases between. Germline V gene sequence: CDR1 SGHRS, CDR2 YFSETQ.

This chain connects TRBV10-3 to TRBJ1-2; the D gene is possibly TRBD1 (6 bases). The CDR3 sequence is 15 residues long. V was cut by 6 bases and J by 4 bases, with 18 bases left in between. Germline V lookup: CDR1 ENHRY, CDR2 SYGVKD. CDR3 residues: CAISDSTGSSYGYTF. CDR3 coding DNA: TGTGCCATCAGCGACTCGACAGGCTCCTCCTATGGCTACACCTTC.

The V gene is TRBV19, the J gene TRBJ2-1; D possibly corresponds to TRBD2 (5 bases). The ends were cut back, 5 bases at V and 7 bases at J, with 18 bases in the middle. Germline V gives CDR1 LNHDA, CDR2 SQIVND (reference sequence). The CDR3 length is 15 residues. The CDR3 DNA reads as TGTGCCAGTAGTCCAATACTAGTACCGCGGAATGAGCAGTTCTTC. As protein: CASSPILVPRNEQFF. Complete variable domain (other parts from reference TRBV19 and TRBJ2-1): DGGITQSPKYLFRKEGQNVTLSCEQNLNHDAMYWYRQDPGQGLRLIYYSQIVNDFQKGDIAEGYSVSREKKESFPLTVTSAQKNPTAFYLCASSPILVPRNEQFFGPGTRLTVL.

The rearrangement joins TRBV5-1 to TRBJ2-7; D perhaps matches TRBD1 (5 bases). Trimming took 9 bases from V and 1 from J, leaving 17 bases between them. The CDR3 is made up of 14 amino acids. The germline V gene has CDR1 SGHRS and CDR2 YFSETQ. CDR3 sequence: CATFTGPGSYEQYF. The CDR3, as DNA: TGCGCCACCTTCACAGGTCCCGGGTCCTACGAGCAGTACTTC.

The chain employs TRBV19 and TRBJ2-7; D not resolved. The CDR3 totals 13 residues. Trimming took 5 bases from V and 6 from J, leaving 14 bases between them. In germline, CDR1 is LNHDA, CDR2 SQIVND (reference sequence). The CDR3 loop reads CASSDGPFSEQYF. CDR3 in DNA: TGTGCCAGTAGTGATGGGCCCTTCTCCGAGCAGTACTTC. The full variable domain, rest sourced from reference TRBV19 and TRBJ2-7, is DGGITQSPKYLFRKEGQNVTLSCEQNLNHDAMYWYRQDPGQGLRLIYYSQIVNDFQKGDIAEGYSVSREKKESFPLTVTSAQKNPTAFYLCASSDGPFSEQYFGPGTRLTVT.

J is TRBJ2-7 and V is TRBV7-2; unclear D gene. Germline-derived CDR1 and CDR2 are SGHTA and FQGNSA. This CDR3 has 13 residues. Trimming shortened V by 5 bases and J by 5 bases, and 13 bases separated the two germline ends. CDR3 residues: CASSTLGSHEQYF. For the CDR3, the DNA is TGTGCCAGCAGCACTCTAGGGTCCCACGAGCAGTACTTC. The full variable domain, its missing parts supplied by reference TRBV7-2 and TRBJ2-7, is GAGVSQSPSNKVTEKGKDVELRCDPISGHTALYWYRQSLGQGLEFLIYFQGNSAPDKSGLPSDRFSAERTGGSVSTLTIQRTQQEDSAVYLCASSTLGSHEQYFGPGTRLTVT.

This chain uses TRBV7-2 with TRBJ2-1; D is unclear. V was clipped by 0 bases and J by 6 bases, with 6 bases between them. The CDR3 has 13 amino acids. CDR1 is SGHTA and CDR2 is FQGNSA in the germline V gene. CDR3 in amino acids: CASSLARLNEQFF. CDR3 DNA: TGTGCCAGCAGCTTAGCTCGTCTCAATGAGCAGTTCTTC.

This clone appeared once. The chain joins TRBV5-1 to TRBJ2-1, with 9 nucleotides matching TRBD2. Germline V gives CDR1 SGHRS, CDR2 YFSETQ. The CDR3 contains 15 residues. With 5 bases clipped from V and 2 bases from J, the junction kept 5 bases outside the gene matches. CDR3 protein: CASRPVAGAYNEQFF. The CDR3 DNA follows: TGCGCCAGCAGACCTGTAGCGGGGGCCTACAATGAGCAGTTCTTC. The full variable domain, in which reference TRBV5-1 and TRBJ2-1 provide the parts outside the CDR3, is KAGVTQTPRYLIKTRGQQVTLSCSPISGHRSVSWYQQTPGQGLQFLFEYFSETQRNKGNFPGRFSGRQFSNSRSEMNVSTLELGDSALYLCASRPVAGAYNEQFFGPGTRLTVL.

This chain uses TRBV19 with TRBJ1-1; 7 positions match TRBD1. CDR1 is LNHDA, CDR2 SQIVND, per germline (reference sequence). This CDR3 is 13 amino acids long. V trimming: 8 bases; J trimming: 10 bases; junction bases outside the gene matches: 13. The CDR3 region is CASLASPQGVAFF. CDR3 bases: TGTGCCAGTCTCGCGTCCCCTCAGGGGGTAGCTTTCTTT.

The V and J genes are TRBV7-9 and TRBJ2-2, with D hard to call. The ends were cut back, 4 bases at V and 3 bases at J, with 9 bases in the middle. The germline V gene has CDR1 SEHNR and CDR2 FQNEAQ (reference sequence). This CDR3 is 14 amino acids long. Here the CDR3 reads CASSSRTYTGELFF. The DNA of the CDR3 is TGTGCCAGCAGCTCTAGGACGTACACCGGGGAGCTGTTTTTT.

The V and J genes are TRBV6-5 and TRBJ2-7; a weak D match, TRBD2 (6 bases). Between the trimmed V and J ends, which lost 0 bases and 5 bases, there was a span of 14 bases. The CDR3 loop spans 15 amino acids. Germline loops: CDR1 MNHEY, CDR2 SVGAGI. The CDR3 is CASSYSGAGRNEQYF. The CDR3 DNA sequence: TGTGCCAGCAGTTACTCTGGAGCAGGGAGGAACGAGCAGTACTTC.

This chain joins TRBV4-1 and TRBJ1-4; D not resolved. Trimming shortened V by 6 bases and J by 7 bases, and 9 bases separated the two germline ends. The CDR3 extends over 12 amino acids. CDR1 and CDR2 from the germline V gene are MGHRA and YSYEKL. CDR3 sequence reads: CASSSTGEKLFF. In nucleotides, the CDR3 is TGCGCCAGCAGTTCGACGGGTGAAAAACTGTTTTTT.

V and J are TRBV6-6 and TRBJ2-7, with D possibly matching TRBD1 (5 bases). V lost 0 bases to trimming and J lost 6 bases, with 15 bases between them. The CDR3 has 15 residues. Per germline, CDR1 MNHNY and CDR2 SVGAGI (reference sequence). CDR3: CASSYSGQTRFEQYF. As DNA, the CDR3 is TGTGCCAGCAGTTACTCGGGGCAGACCCGGTTCGAGCAGTACTTC.

The V call is TRBV6-2 or TRBV6-3, the J call TRBJ2-1; tentatively, D is TRBD1 (6 bases). With 0 bases removed from V and 3 bases from J, the gap between germline ends came to 21 bases. There are 19 residues in the CDR3. In germline, CDR1 is MNHEY, CDR2 SVGEGT. This CDR3 reads CASSYSPGADRTIYNEQFF. Written as DNA, the CDR3 is TGTGCCAGCAGTTACTCACCGGGCGCTGACAGGACCATCTACAATGAGCAGTTCTTC.